Listed here is a single T cell receptor (beta chain). This entry belongs to a study of response to subunit inactivated influenza vaccine. Germline V gene sequence: CDR1 SQVTM, CDR2 ANQGSEA. CDR3 length: 14 amino acids. V shed 7 bases, J shed 1 base, and the junction held 6 bases outside the gene matches. TCRdb called the RT-PCR reads again in MiXCR, with one record for every CDR3 protein. The sample lists under 200,000 distinct CDR3 sequences, less than 15% seen once, with around 28% in the top ten. This same sample was also part of a study on T cells expressing NK-cell markers. In that study: 5'RACE template switching with UMIs generated TCR beta cDNA. Sorted CD3+CD56-NKG2C+, CD3+CD56+NKG2C+ and CD3+CD56+NKG2C- T cells supplied the TCR beta repertoires.

V is TRBV29-1 and J is TRBJ2-7; TRBD2 matches 11 bases. The TCR sequence derives from a man between 45 and 60 years old who received an inactivated influenza vaccine. The sample was CD8+ T cells sorted from PBMCs, taken 12 days after vaccination. This CDR3 is CSAIAGGRSYEQYF. CDR3 coding DNA: TGCAGCGCCATAGCGGGGGGGCGTTCCTACGAGCAGTACTTC.